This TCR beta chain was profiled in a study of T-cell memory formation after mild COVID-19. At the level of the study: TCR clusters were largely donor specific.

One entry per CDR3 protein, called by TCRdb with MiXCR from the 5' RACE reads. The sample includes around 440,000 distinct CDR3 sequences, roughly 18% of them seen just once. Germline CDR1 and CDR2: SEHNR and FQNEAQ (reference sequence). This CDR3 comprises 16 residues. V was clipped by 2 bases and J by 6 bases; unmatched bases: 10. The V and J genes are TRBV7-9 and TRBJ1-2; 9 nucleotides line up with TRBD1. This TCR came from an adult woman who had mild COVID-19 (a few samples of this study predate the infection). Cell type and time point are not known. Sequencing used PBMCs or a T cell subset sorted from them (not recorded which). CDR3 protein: CASSLLGTGGRNGYTF. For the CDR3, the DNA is TGTGCCAGCAGCTTATTAGGTACAGGGGGCAGGAATGGCTACACCTTC.